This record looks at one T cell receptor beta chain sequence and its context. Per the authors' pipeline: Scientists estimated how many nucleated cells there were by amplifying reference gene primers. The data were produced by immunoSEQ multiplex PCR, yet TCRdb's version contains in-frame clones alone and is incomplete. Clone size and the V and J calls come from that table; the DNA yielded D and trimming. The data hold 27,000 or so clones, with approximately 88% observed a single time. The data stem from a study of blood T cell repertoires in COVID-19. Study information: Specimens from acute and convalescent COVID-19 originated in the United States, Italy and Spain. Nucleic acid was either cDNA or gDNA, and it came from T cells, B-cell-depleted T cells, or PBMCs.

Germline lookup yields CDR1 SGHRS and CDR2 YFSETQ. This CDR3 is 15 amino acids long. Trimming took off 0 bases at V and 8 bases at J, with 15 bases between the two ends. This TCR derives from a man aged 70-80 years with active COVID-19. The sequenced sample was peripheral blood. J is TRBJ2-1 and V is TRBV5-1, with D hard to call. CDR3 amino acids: CASSLVGLAGDEQFF. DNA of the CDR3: TGCGCCAGCAGCTTGGTCGGCTTAGCCGGCGATGAGCAGTTCTTC.